This entry concerns a single T cell receptor beta chain. With V trimmed by 0 bases and J by 5 bases, 11 bases remained unmatched. The CDR3 is 17 amino acids. Germline V CDR1 and CDR2: SGHRS, YFSETQ. This record comes from a study of blood T cell repertoires in COVID-19. About the study: Sources were T cells, B-cell-depleted T cells, or PBMCs; the material itself was cDNA or gDNA.

Original data processing: Amplification of reference gene primers provided the estimated nucleated cell counts. Sequenced by immunoSEQ multiplex PCR; TCRdb stores in-frame clones only, minus some. The V and J calls and clone size are taken from that table; D and trimming were inferred from the DNA. The repertoire holds tens of thousands of clones, approximately 86% seen once, with about 8% in the top ten. The specimen sequenced was peripheral blood. This rearrangement joins TRBV5-1 to TRBJ2-5; 9 bases line up with TRBD1. This TCR derives from a man aged 80 or over with active or convalescent COVID-19. In DNA form, the CDR3 reads TGCGCCAGCAGCTTGGAATCCGGGACAGGGTTCGGGGAGACCCAGTACTTC. As protein: CASSLESGTGFGETQYF.